This TCR beta chain was captured by sequencing in a study of T cells after yellow fever vaccination. Across the whole study: It was SMART-Seq v4 Ultra Low Input that prepared the fractions with low cell numbers. Notes on the study in general: Post-booster repertoires again held most primary-vaccination clones (96% CD4, approximately 90% CD8). On re-exposure, the response was weaker but peaked faster, at day 5 versus 15.

This clonotype was counted ten times or more. Its antigen is unknown. Trimming at V came to 4 bases and at J to 1 base, leaving 4 bases not matched to a gene. Germline values: CDR1 SGHTA, CDR2 FQGNSA. The CDR3 is 16 amino acids. 5'RACE template switching added a universal primer site and UMIs to TCR cDNA. TCRdb used MiXCR to reprocess the 5' RACE reads, holding one entry per CDR3 protein. The sample yields around 310,000 distinct CDR3 sequences, around 3.6% seen once. This TCR came from a man in his late teens or twenties who received the YFV17D yellow fever vaccine. V gene TRBV7-2 combines with J gene TRBJ2-3, with TRBD2 matching 11 bases. The sequencing here drew on PBMCs, taken on the day of the yellow fever booster vaccination. As DNA, the CDR3 is TGTGCCAGCAGCTCTTGGGGACTAGCGGGCACAGATACGCAGTATTTT. This translates into CASSSWGLAGTDTQYF.